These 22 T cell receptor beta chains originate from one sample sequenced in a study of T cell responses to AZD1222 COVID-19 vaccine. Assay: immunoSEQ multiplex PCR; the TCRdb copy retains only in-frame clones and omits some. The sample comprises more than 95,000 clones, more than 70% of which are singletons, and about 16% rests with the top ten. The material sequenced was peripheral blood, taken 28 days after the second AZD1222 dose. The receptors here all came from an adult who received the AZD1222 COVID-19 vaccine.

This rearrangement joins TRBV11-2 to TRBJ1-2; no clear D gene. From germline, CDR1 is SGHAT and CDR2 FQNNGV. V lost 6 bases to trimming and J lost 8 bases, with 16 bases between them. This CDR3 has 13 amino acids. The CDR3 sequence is CASSRNLVEGYTF. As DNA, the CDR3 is TGTGCCAGCAGTCGGAACTTGGTGGAAGGCTACACCTTC.

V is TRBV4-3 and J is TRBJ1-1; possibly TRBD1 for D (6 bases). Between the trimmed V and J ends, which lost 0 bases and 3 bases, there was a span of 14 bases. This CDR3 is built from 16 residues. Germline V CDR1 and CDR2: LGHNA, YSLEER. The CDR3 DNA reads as TGCGCCAGCAGCCAAGATCGGGGGGGCCCGGACACTGAAGCTTTCTTT. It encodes CASSQDRGGPDTEAFF.

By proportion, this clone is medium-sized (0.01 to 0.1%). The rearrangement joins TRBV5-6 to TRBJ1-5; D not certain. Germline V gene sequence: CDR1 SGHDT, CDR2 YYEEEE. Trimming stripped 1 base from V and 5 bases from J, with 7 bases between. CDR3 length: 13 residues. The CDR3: CASSLNYDQPQHF. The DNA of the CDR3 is TGTGCCAGCAGCTTGAATTATGATCAGCCCCAGCATTTT.

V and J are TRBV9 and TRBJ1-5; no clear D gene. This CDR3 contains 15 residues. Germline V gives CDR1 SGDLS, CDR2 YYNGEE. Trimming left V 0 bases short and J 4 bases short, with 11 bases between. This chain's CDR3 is CASSVGGNSNQPQHF. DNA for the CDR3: TGTGCCAGCAGCGTAGGCGGGAACAGTAATCAGCCCCAGCATTTT.

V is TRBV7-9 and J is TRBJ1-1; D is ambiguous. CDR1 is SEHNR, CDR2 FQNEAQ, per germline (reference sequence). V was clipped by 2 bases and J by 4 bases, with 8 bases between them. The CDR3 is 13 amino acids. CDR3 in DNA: TGTGCCAGCAGCTTATTCGAGGCCACTGAAGCTTTCTTT. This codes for CASSLFEATEAFF.

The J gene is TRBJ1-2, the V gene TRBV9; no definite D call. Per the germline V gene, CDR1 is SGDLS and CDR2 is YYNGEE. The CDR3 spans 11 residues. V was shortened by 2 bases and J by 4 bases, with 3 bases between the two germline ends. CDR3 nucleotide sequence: TGTGCCAGCAGCGTCGGCTATGGCTACACCTTC. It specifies CASSVGYGYTF.

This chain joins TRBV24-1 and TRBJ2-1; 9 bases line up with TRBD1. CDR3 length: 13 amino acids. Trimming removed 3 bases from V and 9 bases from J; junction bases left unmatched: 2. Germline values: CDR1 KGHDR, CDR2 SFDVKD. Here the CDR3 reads CATSDGTGLEQFF. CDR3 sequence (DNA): TGTGCCACCAGTGATGGGACAGGGCTTGAGCAGTTCTTC.

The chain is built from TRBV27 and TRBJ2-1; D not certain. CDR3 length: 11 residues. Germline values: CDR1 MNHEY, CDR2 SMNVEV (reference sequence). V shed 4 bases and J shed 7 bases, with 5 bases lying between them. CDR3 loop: CASSSRNEQFF. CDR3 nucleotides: TGTGCCAGCAGTTCCCGTAATGAGCAGTTCTTC.

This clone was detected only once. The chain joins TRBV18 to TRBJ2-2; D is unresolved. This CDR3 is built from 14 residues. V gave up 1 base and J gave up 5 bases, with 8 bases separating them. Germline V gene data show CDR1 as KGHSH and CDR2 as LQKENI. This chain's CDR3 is CASSPQLTTGELFF. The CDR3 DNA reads TGTGCCAGCTCACCACAACTTACAACCGGGGAGCTGTTTTTT.

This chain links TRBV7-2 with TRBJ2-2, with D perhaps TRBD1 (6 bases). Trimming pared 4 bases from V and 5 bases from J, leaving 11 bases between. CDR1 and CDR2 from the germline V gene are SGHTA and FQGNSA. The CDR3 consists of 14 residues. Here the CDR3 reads CASSWDTGTGELFF. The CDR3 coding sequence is TGTGCCAGCAGCTGGGACACGGGGACCGGGGAGCTGTTTTTT.

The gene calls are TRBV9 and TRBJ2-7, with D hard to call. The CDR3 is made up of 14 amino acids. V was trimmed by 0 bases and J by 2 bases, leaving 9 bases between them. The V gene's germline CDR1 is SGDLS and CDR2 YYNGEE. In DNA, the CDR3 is TGTGCCAGCAGCGTAGGACATGGGCCCTACGAGCAGTACTTC. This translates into CASSVGHGPYEQYF.

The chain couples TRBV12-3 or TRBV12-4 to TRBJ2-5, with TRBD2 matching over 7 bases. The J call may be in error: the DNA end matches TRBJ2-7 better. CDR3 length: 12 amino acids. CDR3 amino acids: CASMGGGSEQYF. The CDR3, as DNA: TGTGCCAGCATGGGGGGGGGTAGCGAGCAGTACTTC.

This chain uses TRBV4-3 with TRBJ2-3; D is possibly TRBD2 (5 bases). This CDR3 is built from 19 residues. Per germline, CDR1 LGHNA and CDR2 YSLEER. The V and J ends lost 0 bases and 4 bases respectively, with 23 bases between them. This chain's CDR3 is CASSQDLLREDSSPDTQYF. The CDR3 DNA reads TGCGCCAGCAGCCAAGATCTTTTGAGAGAGGACTCCTCTCCAGATACGCAGTATTTT.

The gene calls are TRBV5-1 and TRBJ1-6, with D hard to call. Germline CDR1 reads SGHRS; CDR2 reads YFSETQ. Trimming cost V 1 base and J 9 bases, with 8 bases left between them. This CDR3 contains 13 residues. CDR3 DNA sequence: TGCGCCAGCAGCTTGCAACCCCTTTCACCCCTCCACTTT. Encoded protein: CASSLQPLSPLHF.

The CDR3 protein is CASRQGRNQPQHF. DNA of the CDR3: TGTGCCAGCAGGCAGGGGCGGAATCAGCCCCAGCATTTT. The chain couples TRBV12-3 or TRBV12-4 to TRBJ1-5, with a tentative D call TRBD1 (6 bases). Trimming left V 6 bases short and J 4 bases short, with 10 bases between. The CDR3 spans 13 residues.

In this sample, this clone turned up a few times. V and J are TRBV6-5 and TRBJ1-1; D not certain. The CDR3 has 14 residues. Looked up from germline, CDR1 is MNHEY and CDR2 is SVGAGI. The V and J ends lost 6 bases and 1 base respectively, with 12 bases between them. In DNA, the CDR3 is TGTGCCAGCAGCATCGAGGTCGGGAACACTGAAGCTTTCTTT. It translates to CASSIEVGNTEAFF.

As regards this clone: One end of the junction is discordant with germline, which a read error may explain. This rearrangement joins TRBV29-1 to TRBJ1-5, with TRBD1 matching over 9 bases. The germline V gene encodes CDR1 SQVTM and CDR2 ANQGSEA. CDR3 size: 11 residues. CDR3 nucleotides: TGCAGCGTTGGGGACAGGGTCCCTCAGGATTTT. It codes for CSVGDRVPQDF. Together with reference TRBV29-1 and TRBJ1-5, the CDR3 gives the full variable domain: SAVISQKPSRDICQRGTSLTIQCQVDSQVTMMFWYRQQPGQSLTLIATANQGSEATYESGFVIDKFPISRPNLTFSTLTVSNMSPEDSSIYLCSVGDRVPQDFGDGTRLSIL.

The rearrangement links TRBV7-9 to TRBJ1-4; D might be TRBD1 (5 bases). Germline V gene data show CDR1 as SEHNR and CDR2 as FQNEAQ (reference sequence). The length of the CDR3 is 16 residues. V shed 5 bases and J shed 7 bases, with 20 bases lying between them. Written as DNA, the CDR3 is TGTGCCAGCAGCCCTGGGACGGGAGACTTAAGTGAAAAACTGTTTTTT. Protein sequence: CASSPGTGDLSEKLFF.

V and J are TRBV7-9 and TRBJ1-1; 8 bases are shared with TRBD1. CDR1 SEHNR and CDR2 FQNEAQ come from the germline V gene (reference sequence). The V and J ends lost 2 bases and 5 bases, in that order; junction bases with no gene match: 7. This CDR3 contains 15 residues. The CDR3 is CASSLSSTGGTEAFF. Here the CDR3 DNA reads TGTGCCAGCAGCTTAAGTAGCACAGGGGGGACTGAAGCTTTCTTT.

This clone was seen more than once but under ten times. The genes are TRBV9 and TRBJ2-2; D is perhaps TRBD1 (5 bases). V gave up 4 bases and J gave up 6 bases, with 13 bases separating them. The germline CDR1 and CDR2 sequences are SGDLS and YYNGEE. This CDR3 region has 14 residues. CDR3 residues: CASSFYQGPGELFF. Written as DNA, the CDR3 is TGTGCCAGCAGCTTTTACCAGGGCCCCGGGGAGCTGTTTTTT.

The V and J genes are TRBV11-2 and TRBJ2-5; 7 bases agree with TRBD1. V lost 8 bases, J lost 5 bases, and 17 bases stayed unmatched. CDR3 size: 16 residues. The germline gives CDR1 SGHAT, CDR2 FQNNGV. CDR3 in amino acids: CASRLIRGRTGETQYF. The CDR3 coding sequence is TGTGCCAGCCGCCTTATTAGGGGCAGGACAGGCGAGACCCAGTACTTC.

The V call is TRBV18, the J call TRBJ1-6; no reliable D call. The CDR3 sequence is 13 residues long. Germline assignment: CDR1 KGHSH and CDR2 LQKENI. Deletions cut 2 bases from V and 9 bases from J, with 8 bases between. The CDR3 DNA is TGTGCCAGCTCACCAGCGACGTCTTCACCCCTCCACTTT. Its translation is CASSPATSSPLHF.